Sequencing of this T cell receptor beta chain was carried out in a study of blood T cell repertoires in COVID-19. Sequencing was performed with immunoSEQ multiplex PCR; in TCRdb, only in-frame clones are kept and a portion is missing. This sample yields approximately 250,000 clones, of which approximately 85% are seen a single time; approximately 9% belongs to the top ten. Germline V gives CDR1 SGHTA, CDR2 FQGNSA. Trimming at V came to 1 base and at J to 9 bases, leaving 4 bases not matched to a gene. There are 15 residues in the CDR3. The sample consisted of PBMCs or T cells enriched from blood (not recorded which). This chain uses TRBV7-2 with TRBJ1-6; 9 nucleotides match TRBD1. The sequence derives from a woman in her 50s with acute COVID-19. The CDR3 protein is CASSLGGQGSSPLHF. The DNA of the CDR3 is TGTGCCAGCAGCTTAGGAGGACAGGGGTCTTCACCCCTCCACTTT.